The clone carrying this TCR beta chain was counted ten times or more. This sample was included in a study of T cells after yellow fever vaccination. The V gene's germline CDR1 is SGDLS and CDR2 YYNGEE. This CDR3 has 15 amino acids. The V end was cut by 3 bases, the J end by 0 bases, with 12 bases between. The TCR cDNA carried a universal primer site and UMIs from 5'RACE template switching. TCRdb used MiXCR to reprocess the 5' RACE reads, holding one entry per CDR3 protein. The sample includes some 240,000 distinct CDR3 sequences, about 3.9% of them seen just once. The material sequenced was PBMCs, taken 15 days after the yellow fever booster vaccination. The chain joins TRBV9 to TRBJ2-5, with a tentative D call TRBD2 (5 bases). The TCR was taken from a young man who received the YFV17D yellow fever vaccine. This chain's CDR3 is CASSDSPGYQETQYF. The CDR3 DNA is TGTGCCAGCAGCGATTCCCCGGGGTACCAAGAGACCCAGTACTTC.